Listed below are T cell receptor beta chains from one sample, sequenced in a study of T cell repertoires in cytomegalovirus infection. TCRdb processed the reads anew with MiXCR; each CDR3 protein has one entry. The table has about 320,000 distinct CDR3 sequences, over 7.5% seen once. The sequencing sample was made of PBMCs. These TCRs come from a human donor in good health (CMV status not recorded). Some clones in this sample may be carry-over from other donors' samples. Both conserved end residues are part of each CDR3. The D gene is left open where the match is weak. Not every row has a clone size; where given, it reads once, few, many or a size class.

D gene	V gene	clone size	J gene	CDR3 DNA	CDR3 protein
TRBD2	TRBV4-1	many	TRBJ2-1	TGCGCCAGCAGCCAAGCCCAACTAGCGGGGGGCCTTTACAATGAGCAGTTCTTC	CASSQAQLAGGLYNEQFF
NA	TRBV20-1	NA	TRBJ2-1	TGCAGTGCTAGAGATGGGAAGTTTAGGGGAAGCTCCTACAATGAGCAGTTCTTC	CSARDGKFRGSSYNEQFF
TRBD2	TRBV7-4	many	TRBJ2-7	TGTGCCAGCAGGGGGATGACTAGCGGGTCGTCTTCACACACCTACGAGCAGTACTTC	CASRGMTSGSSSHTYEQYF
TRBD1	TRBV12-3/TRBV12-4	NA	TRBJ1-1	TGTGCTAGCAAAACAGGGGTGGGGGGGCCTATGAACACTGAAGCTTTCTTT	CASKTGVGGPMNTEAFF
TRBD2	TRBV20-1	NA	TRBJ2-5	TGCAGTGCTCGAATCAGCGGGAGGGCCGGAGGAGTCGAGACCCAGTACTTC	CSARISGRAGGVETQYF
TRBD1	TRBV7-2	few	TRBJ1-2	TGTGCCAGCAGCCCTCGATGGACAGGGGGAAATGGCTACACCTTC	CASSPRWTGGNGYTF
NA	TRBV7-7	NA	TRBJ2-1	TGTGCCAGCAGCTTACTCAGGGCCCGCAGCTCCTACAATGAGCAGTTCTTC	CASSLLRARSSYNEQFF
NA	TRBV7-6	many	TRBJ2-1	TGTGCCAGCAGCTTAAAAGCCTCTCCCTACAATGAGCAGTTCTTC	CASSLKASPYNEQFF
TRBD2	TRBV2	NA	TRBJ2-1	TGTGCCAGCAGACCGGGACTAGCGGAATCCAATGAGCAGTTCTTC	CASRPGLAESNEQFF
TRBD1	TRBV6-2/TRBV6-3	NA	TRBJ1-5	TGTGCCAGCAGTTTCACCGCCGGACAGGAAGGGGTGTATAGCAATCAGCCCCAGCATTTT	CASSFTAGQEGVYSNQPQHF
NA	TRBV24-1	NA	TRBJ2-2	TGTGCCACCAGTGACAAACTCAACACCGGGGAGCTGTTTTTT	CATSDKLNTGELFF
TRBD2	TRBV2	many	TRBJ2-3	TGTGCCAGCCGACTGACGGGACTAGCGGACACAGATACGCAGTATTTT	CASRLTGLADTDTQYF
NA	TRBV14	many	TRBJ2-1	TGTGCCAGCAGCCAATTCCGAGGTGCCGGATCCTACAATGAGCAGTTCTTC	CASSQFRGAGSYNEQFF
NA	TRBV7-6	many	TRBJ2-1	TGTGCCAGCAGCCGTAAACATGGGGCCTACAATGAGCAGTTCTTC	CASSRKHGAYNEQFF
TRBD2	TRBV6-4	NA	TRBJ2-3	TGTGCCAGCAGTGAAGCGGGAGGCACAGATACGCAGTATTTT	CASSEAGGTDTQYF
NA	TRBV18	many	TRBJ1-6	TGTGCCAGCTCACGGACAGAGAATAATTCACCCCTCCACTTT	CASSRTENNSPLHF
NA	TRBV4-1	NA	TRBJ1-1	TGCGCCAGCAGCCAAGAGGGCAGGGCTACTGAAGCTTTCTTT	CASSQEGRATEAFF
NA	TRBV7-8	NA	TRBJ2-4	TGTGCCAGCAGCTTGGGACTCTCATCGCTAAAAAACATTCAGTACTTC	CASSLGLSSLKNIQYF
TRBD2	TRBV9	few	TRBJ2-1	TGTGCCAGCACCGCTAGCGGGGGGGCCGATGAGCAGTTCTTC	CASTASGGADEQFF
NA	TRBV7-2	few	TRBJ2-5	TGTGCCAGCGGGTTAGAGACCCAGTACTTC	CASGLETQYF
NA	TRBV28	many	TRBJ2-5	TGTGCCAGCAGTTCCGAGCAAGAGACCCAGTACTTC	CASSSEQETQYF
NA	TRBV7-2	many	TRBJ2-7	TGTGCCAGCAGGCGATCCGGGACACCCTACGAGCAGTACTTC	CASRRSGTPYEQYF
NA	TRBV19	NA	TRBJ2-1	TGTGCCAGTAGCCTTGGTCGGGAGCAGTTCTTC	CASSLGREQFF
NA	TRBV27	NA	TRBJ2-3	TGTGCCAGCAGTCCGATACTTACGGCCGATACGCAGTATTTT	CASSPILTADTQYF
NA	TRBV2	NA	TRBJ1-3	TGTGCCAGCAGTGGGACGCTTCGGGGAAACACCATATATTTT	CASSGTLRGNTIYF
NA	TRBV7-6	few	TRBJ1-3	TGTGCCAGCAGCTTATCCCCAGGAAGCGCTGGAAACACCATATATTTT	CASSLSPGSAGNTIYF
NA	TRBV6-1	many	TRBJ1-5	TGTGCCAGCAACCGGGGGGGAGGGGATCAGCCCCAGCATTTT	CASNRGGGDQPQHF
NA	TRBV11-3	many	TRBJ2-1	TGTGCCAGCAGCCTACATTTCGGGGTTGGGGATGAGCAGTTCTTC	CASSLHFGVGDEQFF
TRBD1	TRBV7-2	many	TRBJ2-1	TGTGCCAGCAGCTTGGACAGGGGGCCGGATGAGCAGTTCTTC	CASSLDRGPDEQFF
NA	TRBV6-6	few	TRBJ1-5	TGTGCCAGCAGTTACTTGACAGGCAATCAGCCCCAGCATTTT	CASSYLTGNQPQHF
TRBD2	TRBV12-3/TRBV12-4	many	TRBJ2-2	TGTGCCAGCAGTGGGATGGGACTAGCGGGGGTCACCGGGGAGCTGTTTTTT	CASSGMGLAGVTGELFF
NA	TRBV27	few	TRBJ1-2	TGTGCCAGCAGTTACAACTCCCTCTATGGCTACACCTTC	CASSYNSLYGYTF
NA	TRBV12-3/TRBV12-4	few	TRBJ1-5	TGTGCCAGCAGTCTACGCCCAGGAGGGGTTTTTCAGCCCCAGCATTTT	CASSLRPGGVFQPQHF
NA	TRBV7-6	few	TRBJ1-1	TGTGCCAGCAGCCCCAGGGCGGCTACCACTGAAGCTTTCTTT	CASSPRAATTEAFF
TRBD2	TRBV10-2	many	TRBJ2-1	TGCGCCAGCAGTGTCAGTGTTCTAGCGGGTAGGAATGAGCAGTTCTTC	CASSVSVLAGRNEQFF
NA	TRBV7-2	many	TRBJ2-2	TGTGCCAGCAGCCCACAGGGTTCGAACACCGGGGAGCTGTTTTTT	CASSPQGSNTGELFF
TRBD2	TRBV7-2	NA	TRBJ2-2	TGTGCCAGCAGCTCCTCTTTTAGCGGGGAAATTAACACCGGGGAGCTGTTTTTT	CASSSSFSGEINTGELFF
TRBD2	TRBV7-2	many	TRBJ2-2	TGTGCCAGCAGCTTAGTTGCTAGCGGGGTTGTAACGAACACCGGGGAGCTGTTTTTT	CASSLVASGVVTNTGELFF
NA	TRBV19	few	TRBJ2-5	TGTGCCACCTCACGGAAACTCCAAGAGACCCAGTACTTC	CATSRKLQETQYF
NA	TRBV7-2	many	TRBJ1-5	TGTGCCAGCAGCTTAGTGGATGCTCAGCCCCAGCATTTT	CASSLVDAQPQHF
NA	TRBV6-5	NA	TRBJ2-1	TGTGCCAGCAGTTACGCCTCTTGGGCCCCAAATGAGCAGTTCTTC	CASSYASWAPNEQFF
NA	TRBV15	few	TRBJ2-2	TGTGCCACCAGCAGAGATTCAGGCAGGGGTGGCGGGGAGCTGTTTTTT	CATSRDSGRGGGELFF
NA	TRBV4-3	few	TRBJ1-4	TGCGCCAGCAGCCAAGAGTGTCAGCCTAATGAAAAACTGTTTTTT	CASSQECQPNEKLFF
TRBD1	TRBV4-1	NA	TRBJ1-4	TGCGCCAGCAGCCTCGACAGGGGAGCTAATGAAAAACTGTTTTTT	CASSLDRGANEKLFF
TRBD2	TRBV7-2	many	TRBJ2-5	TGTGCCAGCAGTTTCCCCGTGGCTAGCGGGAGAAGAGAGACCCAGTACTTC	CASSFPVASGRRETQYF
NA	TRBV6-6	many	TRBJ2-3	TGTGCCAGCAGTTACGGGACTTCTAGCACAGATACGCAGTATTTT	CASSYGTSSTDTQYF
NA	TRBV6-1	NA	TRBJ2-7	TGTGCCAGCAGTTACAGGCTAGCACACTACGAGCAGTACTTC	CASSYRLAHYEQYF
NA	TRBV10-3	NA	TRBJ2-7	TGTGCCATCAGTCAGGGGAACTACGAGCAGTACTTC	CAISQGNYEQYF
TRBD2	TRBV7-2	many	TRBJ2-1	TGTGCCAGCAGCTCCCAGAGCGGGGGGGCCAATGAGCAGTTCTTC	CASSSQSGGANEQFF
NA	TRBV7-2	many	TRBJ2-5	TGTGCCAGCAGCTTTAGGACCCCGGCGGAGACCCAGTACTTC	CASSFRTPAETQYF
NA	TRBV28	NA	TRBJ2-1	TGTGCCAGCAGTTTCCCCCCCCCCGGGGGCGATACCTACAATGAGCAGTTCTTC	CASSFPPPGGDTYNEQFF
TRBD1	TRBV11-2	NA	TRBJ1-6	TGTGCCAGCAGGGCGGACAGGGACTTCTCACCCCTCCACTTT	CASRADRDFSPLHF
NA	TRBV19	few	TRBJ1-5	TGTGCCAGTAGTACCCATGGCGGAAGACATAGCAATCAGCCCCAGCATTTT	CASSTHGGRHSNQPQHF
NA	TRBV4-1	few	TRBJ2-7	TGTGCCAGCAGCCAAGGTCAGATCTACGAGCAGTACTTC	CASSQGQIYEQYF
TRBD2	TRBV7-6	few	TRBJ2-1	TGTGCCAGCAGCGACCGGACTAGCGGGGGGAGAAATGAGCAGTTCTTC	CASSDRTSGGRNEQFF
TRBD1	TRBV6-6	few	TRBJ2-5	TGTGCCAGCAGGACAGGGCAAGAGACCCAGTACTTC	CASRTGQETQYF
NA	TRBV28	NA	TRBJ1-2	TGTGCCAGCAGTAGGGACGCTTGGGAAGGCTACACCTTC	CASSRDAWEGYTF